This T cell receptor beta chain was observed in a study of control samples from healthy donors and cancer patients. Profiled with immunoSEQ multiplex PCR; TCRdb holds only in-frame clones, not every one. The table records approximately 100,000 clones, 82% of them present only once. The TCR sequence derives from a man aged 60 to 75 in good health. The specimen was blood.

CDR3 amino acids: CASSQAETGNNEQFF. The CDR3, as DNA: TGCGCCAGCAGCCAAGCCGAGACAGGGAACAATGAGCAGTTCTTC. This chain joins TRBV4-1 and TRBJ2-1; 7 nucleotides match TRBD1. This CDR3 region has 15 residues. J lost 5 bases, V lost 1 base, and 5 bases had no gene match. Germline V lookup: CDR1 MGHRA, CDR2 YSYEKL.